The source of this T cell receptor (beta chain) is a study of blood T cell repertoires in COVID-19. Study as a whole: The United States, Italy and Spain provided the acute and convalescent COVID-19 samples. Sample material is recorded as cDNA or gDNA derived from T cells, B-cell-depleted T cells, or PBMCs.

This study enrolled people aged about 18 to 100 from about two dozen US geographic areas. This table comes from immunoSEQ multiplex PCR, and its TCRdb copy is limited to in-frame clones, with some not included. The repertoire consists of roughly 520,000 clones, with around nine tenths occurring once and the leading ten covering 1.8%. The TCR was taken from a woman between 40 and 55 years old who had recovered from COVID-19. Sequencing used PBMCs or T cells enriched from blood (not recorded which).

The CDR3 coding sequence is TGTGCCAGCAGCCTCACACAGGGGATTGAAGGCTACACCTTC. Protein product: CASSLTQGIEGYTF. J is TRBJ1-2 and V is TRBV9, with TRBD1 matching over 7 bases. Germline values: CDR1 SGDLS, CDR2 YYNGEE. With V trimmed by 4 bases and J by 8 bases, 11 bases remained unmatched. This CDR3 is built from 14 residues.